A single sample is the source of the 23 T cell receptor beta chains below, sequenced in a study of T cell repertoires in cytomegalovirus infection. TCRdb re-called the reads with MiXCR, one entry per CDR3 protein. This repertoire shows some 320,000 distinct CDR3 sequences, more than 8% found once; its top ten account for about 4.5%. Material for sequencing was PBMCs. These receptors originate from a human donor in good health (CMV status not recorded). Some clones in this sample may be carry-over from other donors' samples.

This clonotype was seen many times. The chain employs TRBV5-1 and TRBJ2-3; a weak D match, TRBD2 (6 bases). Trimming left V 2 bases short and J 11 bases short, with 27 bases between. The CDR3 extends over 17 amino acids. The germline V gene has CDR1 SGHRS and CDR2 YFSETQ. CDR3 nucleotides: TGCGCCAGCAGCTTAGGGCCCCAAGGATTGATATCGGGGGAGCAGTATTTT. Translating it yields CASSLGPQGLISGEQYF.

This clonotype was seen more than once but under ten times. The rearrangement links TRBV19 to TRBJ2-1; 7 bases agree with TRBD1. V lost 4 bases to trimming and J lost 10 bases; unmatched junction nucleotides: 25. This CDR3 is built from 19 residues. Germline V gives CDR1 LNHDA, CDR2 SQIVND (reference sequence). CDR3 bases: TGTGCCAGTAGTACCCTTAATACAGGGGTGAAGTTCGGATGGGGGGAGCAGTTCTTC. Its protein product is CASSTLNTGVKFGWGEQFF. The whole variable domain, remainder taken from reference TRBV19 and TRBJ2-1, is DGGITQSPKYLFRKEGQNVTLSCEQNLNHDAMYWYRQDPGQGLRLIYYSQIVNDFQKGDIAEGYSVSREKKESFPLTVTSAQKNPTAFYLCASSTLNTGVKFGWGEQFFGPGTRLTVL.

A few counts support this clonotype. The chain recombines TRBV20-1 with TRBJ1-6, with 7 bases identical to TRBD1. CDR1 and CDR2 (germline): DFQATT, SNEGSKA (reference sequence). The CDR3 totals 13 residues. The J segment lost 7 bases and the V segment lost 4 bases, leaving 4 bases of the junction unmatched. CDR3 nucleotides: TGCAGTGCTACGGGACAGTTGAATTCACCCCTCCACTTT. Translation gives CSATGQLNSPLHF.

In this sample, this clonotype turned up many times. V gene TRBV7-2 combines with J gene TRBJ2-2; no definite D call. The CDR3 totals 13 residues. The V end was cut by 1 base, the J end by 7 bases, with 7 bases between. Germline CDR1 is SGHTA and CDR2 is FQGNSA. CDR3 bases: TGTGCCAGCAGCTTAGGAGGTCACGGGGAGCTGTTTTTT. Its translation: CASSLGGHGELFF.

The chain links TRBV28 to TRBJ2-1, with 9 bases matching TRBD1. The germline V gene has CDR1 MDHEN and CDR2 SYDVKM. With 7 bases clipped from V and 5 bases from J, the junction kept 9 bases outside the gene matches. This CDR3 contains 15 residues. The CDR3 protein is CASTKPGTGNNEQFF. CDR3 coding DNA: TGTGCCAGCACTAAGCCCGGGACAGGGAACAATGAGCAGTTCTTC.

Ten or more counts support this clonotype. The CDR3 loop is CASSPPGLREKLFF. The CDR3 nucleotides are TGTGCCAGCAGTCCCCCGGGACTCCGGGAAAAACTGTTTTTT. This chain joins TRBV27 and TRBJ1-4; tentatively, D is TRBD1 (5 bases). The CDR3 length is 14 residues. Germline V gene sequence: CDR1 MNHEY, CDR2 SMNVEV (reference sequence). V lost 5 bases and J lost 8, with 15 bases in between.

The chain joins TRBV11-3 to TRBJ2-1; 8 positions match TRBD1. Per germline, CDR1 SGHNT and CDR2 YENEEA. With V trimmed by 4 bases and J by 5 bases, 1 base remained unmatched. The CDR3 loop spans 13 amino acids. CDR3 sequence reads: CASSSQGDNEQFF. For the CDR3, the DNA is TGTGCCAGCAGCTCACAGGGGGACAATGAGCAGTTCTTC.

V gene TRBV28 combines with J gene TRBJ2-3; 7 bases line up with TRBD1. This CDR3 is 15 amino acids long. V lost 6 bases to trimming and J lost 1 base; unmatched junction nucleotides: 7. Germline V lookup: CDR1 MDHEN, CDR2 SYDVKM. The chain's CDR3 is CASRPDRVGTDTQYF. CDR3 nucleotide sequence: TGTGCCAGCAGGCCTGACAGGGTTGGCACAGATACGCAGTATTTT.

This clonotype was seen a handful of times. The J gene is TRBJ2-7, the V gene TRBV6-5; no definite D call. The CDR3 totals 15 residues. The germline CDR1 and CDR2 sequences are MNHEY and SVGAGI. The V end lost 2 bases, the J end lost 2 bases, and 13 bases lay between the germline ends. CDR3: CASSYTHYSPYEQYF. In DNA form, the CDR3 reads TGTGCCAGCAGTTACACGCACTACTCACCCTACGAGCAGTACTTC.

This clonotype occurred many times. This rearrangement joins TRBV7-8 to TRBJ2-1; 7 nucleotides line up with TRBD2. Looked up from germline, CDR1 is SGHVS and CDR2 is FQNEAQ. The V gene end was trimmed by 5 bases and the J gene end by 4 bases; junction bases not matched to a gene: 8. The CDR3 consists of 15 residues. CDR3 protein: CASSQLSGLYNEQFF. CDR3 sequence (DNA): TGTGCCAGCAGCCAGCTTAGCGGGCTTTACAATGAGCAGTTCTTC.

The chain uses TRBV20-1 and TRBJ2-1, with a tentative D call TRBD2 (5 bases). This CDR3 has 15 residues. V was pared by 0 bases and J by 8 bases, with 17 bases between. Per the germline V gene, CDR1 is DFQATT and CDR2 is SNEGSKA (reference sequence). The CDR3 nucleotides are TGCAGTGCTAGAGATAGGAGGACCCAGGTGGATGAGCAGTTCTTC. Protein: CSARDRRTQVDEQFF.

A few counts support this clonotype. This sequence joins TRBV5-1 and TRBJ2-1, with TRBD2 as a possible D gene (6 bases). The V and J ends lost 1 base and 3 bases respectively, with 14 bases between them. This CDR3 is 16 amino acids long. The V gene's germline CDR1 is SGHRS and CDR2 YFSETQ. CDR3 sequence (DNA): TGCGCCAGCAGCTTGAAGGTGCGGGATAGCTACAATGAGCAGTTCTTC. Translation gives CASSLKVRDSYNEQFF. Combining the CDR3 with reference TRBV5-1 and TRBJ2-1 gives the whole variable domain KAGVTQTPRYLIKTRGQQVTLSCSPISGHRSVSWYQQTPGQGLQFLFEYFSETQRNKGNFPGRFSGRQFSNSRSEMNVSTLELGDSALYLCASSLKVRDSYNEQFFGPGTRLTVL.

This clonotype has ten or more counts. This rearrangement joins TRBV7-2 to TRBJ2-7; a possible D gene is TRBD1 (6 bases). V lost 2 bases and J 1 base, leaving 9 bases between the germline ends. The germline V gene encodes CDR1 SGHTA and CDR2 FQGNSA. The CDR3 has 14 residues. The CDR3 nucleotides are TGTGCCAGCAGCTTAAACCAGGGGTCCTACGAGCAGTACTTC. Amino acids: CASSLNQGSYEQYF.

This clonotype appeared many times. The chain uses TRBV19 and TRBJ2-1; 12 nucleotides align to TRBD2. CDR3 length: 15 residues. Germline trimming cut 2 bases from V and 7 bases from J; bases unmatched to any gene: 3. From germline, CDR1 is LNHDA and CDR2 SQIVND (reference sequence). CDR3 coding DNA: TGTGCCAGTAGTATACTAGCGGGAGGGCTTAATGAGCAGTTCTTC. This translates into CASSILAGGLNEQFF.

This clonotype was picked up a small number of times. This chain connects TRBV7-2 to TRBJ2-3; TRBD2 matches 9 bases. Germline V gives CDR1 SGHTA, CDR2 FQGNSA. The CDR3 covers 14 residues. The trim removed 6 bases at V and 1 base at J, leaving 2 bases unmatched. In DNA form, the CDR3 reads TGTGCCAGCAGAGTAGCGGGGGGCACAGATACGCAGTATTTT. It translates to CASRVAGGTDTQYF.

V is TRBV4-3 and J is TRBJ1-2; possibly TRBD1 for D (5 bases). The V end was cut by 0 bases, the J end by 4 bases, with 12 bases between. The CDR3 runs to 15 residues. The germline CDR1 and CDR2 sequences are LGHNA and YSLEER. The CDR3 loop reads CASSQEQTATYGYTF. CDR3 coding DNA: TGCGCCAGCAGCCAAGAACAGACAGCAACCTATGGCTACACCTTC.

This clonotype was observed at least ten times. The chain employs TRBV7-8 and TRBJ1-6, with 7 bases lining up with TRBD1. The V gene end was trimmed by 5 bases and the J gene end by 10 bases; junction bases not matched to a gene: 11. This CDR3 is built from 15 residues. Germline V gene data show CDR1 as SGHVS and CDR2 as FQNEAQ. The CDR3 DNA is TGTGCCAGCAGCAGAACCCGGGACAGCGGATCACCCCTCCACTTT. Protein product: CASSRTRDSGSPLHF.

The chain employs TRBV7-2 and TRBJ2-2; the D is unclear. Germline values: CDR1 SGHTA, CDR2 FQGNSA. The CDR3 loop spans 14 amino acids. V lost 5 bases and J 0 bases, leaving 7 bases between the germline ends. This chain's CDR3 is CASSQPPNTGELFF. The CDR3 nucleotides are TGTGCCAGCAGCCAGCCCCCGAACACCGGGGAGCTGTTTTTT.

V and J are TRBV4-1 and TRBJ2-1; TRBD2 aligns across 11 bases. CDR1 MGHRA and CDR2 YSYEKL come from the germline V gene. Trimming removed 2 bases from V and 7 bases from J; junction bases left unmatched: 10. This CDR3 comprises 17 residues. The CDR3 DNA reads as TGCGCCAGCAGCCAAAGGCTAGCGGGAGGAATAGGGAATGAGCAGTTCTTC. This sequence encodes CASSQRLAGGIGNEQFF.

This clonotype has more than one count but fewer than ten. The chain joins TRBV3-1 to TRBJ2-7; 11 nucleotides agree with TRBD1. Germline V gives CDR1 LGHDT, CDR2 YNNKEL (reference sequence). J lost 6 bases, V lost 3 bases, and 7 bases had no gene match. The CDR3 is 15 residues long. For the CDR3, the DNA is TGTGCCAGCAGCCAGTTTAGGACAGGGGGCGTCGAGCAGTACTTC. It translates to CASSQFRTGGVEQYF.

This chain links TRBV7-2 with TRBJ2-2; 11 bases fit TRBD2. V was clipped by 5 bases and J by 6 bases; unmatched bases: 8. The CDR3 covers 16 residues. Germline loops: CDR1 SGHTA, CDR2 FQGNSA. CDR3 DNA: TGTGCCAGCAGCCGAGACTTTAGCGGGAGGGCCGGGGAGCTGTTTTTT. This codes for CASSRDFSGRAGELFF.

V is TRBV6-5 and J is TRBJ1-2; D not certain. V dropped 5 bases and J dropped 5 bases, with 12 bases sitting between them. The CDR3 runs to 13 residues. The germline V gene has CDR1 MNHEY and CDR2 SVGAGI. The CDR3 reads CASSNRALYGYTF. The CDR3 coding sequence is TGTGCCAGCAGTAACCGGGCTCTGTATGGCTACACCTTC.

The chain is built from TRBV12-3 or TRBV12-4 and TRBJ1-4, with 8 nucleotides matching TRBD1. V gave up 5 bases and J gave up 7 bases; unmatched junction bases: 12. The CDR3 is made up of 16 amino acids. CDR3 sequence reads: CASSPLLGQGVEKLFF. The CDR3 DNA reads as TGTGCCAGCAGTCCATTATTAGGACAGGGTGTTGAAAAACTGTTTTTT.